This T cell receptor beta chain was identified in a study of T cell responses to AZD1222 COVID-19 vaccine. As for this clone: The target antigen is unknown.

The study's findings and limits: Repertoires were obtained solely post-peak T cell response. The span of vaccine-associated CD4 TCRs extended across spike, with dominance at 160-218 and 743-854.

TCRdb's copy holds only in-frame clones and misses some; the assay was immunoSEQ multiplex PCR. The sample has some 150,000 clones, 75% to 95% seen once. Trimming cost V 5 bases and J 5 bases, with 7 bases left between them. This CDR3 spans 12 amino acids. Germline lookup yields CDR1 MNHEY and CDR2 SMNVEV (reference sequence). Here the sequenced sample was peripheral blood, taken on day 0 of AZD1222 vaccination. The chain couples TRBV27 to TRBJ1-5; D is possibly TRBD1 (5 bases). This TCR was sampled from an adult in good health. CDR3 bases: TGTGCCAGCAGTCAGGGTGATCAGCCCCAGCATTTT. The encoded protein is CASSQGDQPQHF.